This note documents a single T cell receptor (beta chain) sequence. V shed 6 bases and J 9 bases; nucleotides not matched to a gene: 21. The CDR3 covers 18 residues. This sample is drawn from a study of T cells after yellow fever vaccination. TCRdb passed the 5' RACE reads through MiXCR, listing each CDR3 protein once. The sample has 400,000 or so distinct CDR3 sequences; around 20% are singletons. The origin of this receptor is a man younger than 30 who received the YFV17D yellow fever vaccine. The chain has TRBV12-3 or TRBV12-4 and TRBJ2-2; 8 bases match TRBD2. Specimen: PBMCs, collected before the yellow fever booster vaccination. CDR3 DNA sequence: TGTGCCAGCAGCTTCGGGGGATTAGCGGGGCCATCCCCCCGGGAGCTGTTTTTT. This gives the protein CASSFGGLAGPSPRELFF.